This T cell receptor beta chain is drawn from a study of CD8 T cells in ankylosing spondylitis. General study findings and limits: CD8+ cells made up the disease-linked clones, which were relatively rare in peripheral blood. Disease-linked clones were reportedly significantly enriched in matched ankylosing spondylitis synovial fluid.

Comment on this clonotype: The antigen is unknown. The junction shows a germline mismatch at one end, possibly a read error.

Using quantitative 5'-RACE with molecular barcodes, the authors made TCR beta libraries. TCRdb passed the 5' RACE reads through MiXCR, listing each CDR3 protein once. The sample consists of about 260,000 distinct CDR3 sequences, around 18% of them appearing once. The receptor was isolated from a male donor with ankylosing spondylitis or in good health (not recorded which). The sequenced material came from blood, either unsorted or a sorted T cell fraction (not recorded which).

The CDR3 nucleotides read TGTGCCTGGAGCATTCGAGGCATGGCCTACAATGGGCAGTTCTTC. It yields the protein CAWSIRGMAYNGQFF. The rearrangement joins TRBV30 to TRBJ2-1, with D unclear. The CDR3 is 15 amino acids. CDR1 and CDR2 (germline): GTSNPN, SVGIG (reference sequence).